Listed below are T cell receptor beta chains from one sample, sequenced in a study of cytomegalovirus exposure and HLA in healthy donors. Only in-frame clones appear in the TCRdb table, and some are missing; sequencing was by immunoSEQ multiplex PCR. In the table there are a few hundred thousand clones, about 83% of which are singletons. The sequenced sample was PBMCs. The receptors here all came from a man aged 35 to 55 in good health and CMV-seronegative. The CDR3 runs from the conserved cysteine through the conserved F or W. Fields, in order: J gene, clone size, V gene, D gene, CDR3 protein, CDR3 DNA. D genes are given only for firm matches. Rows may omit the clone size; those that give it use once, few, many or a size class.

TRBJ2-7 | . | TRBV9 | TRBD2 | CASSVTSGAYEQYF | TGTGCCAGCAGCGTTACTAGCGGGGCCTACGAGCAGTACTTC
TRBJ2-7 | . | TRBV2 | . | CASSDRDEQYF | TGTGCCAGCAGTGACAGGGACGAGCAGTACTTC
TRBJ2-7 | . | TRBV10-2 | TRBD1 | CASSDSTGVKTYEQYF | TGCGCCAGCAGTGATTCGACAGGGGTTAAAACCTACGAGCAGTACTTC
TRBJ2-7 | . | TRBV2 | . | CASSEKFHEQYF | TGTGCCAGCAGTGAGAAATTCCACGAGCAGTACTTC
TRBJ2-7 | . | TRBV19 | TRBD2 | CASSFSGPSYEQYF | TGTGCCAGTAGTTTTAGCGGGCCTTCCTACGAGCAGTACTTC
TRBJ2-1 | . | TRBV28 | TRBD2 | CASSFHLTGTSFNEQFF | TGTGCCAGCAGTTTCCATTTAACCGGGACTAGTTTCAATGAGCAGTTCTTC
TRBJ1-4 | few | TRBV7-9 | TRBD1 | CASSPLGQGTNEKLFF | TGTGCCAGCAGCCCCCTGGGACAGGGAACTAATGAAAAACTGTTTTTT
TRBJ2-6 | once | TRBV7-6 | TRBD1 | CASTQGADGANVLTF | TGTGCCAGCACCCAGGGGGCCGATGGGGCCAACGTCCTGACTTTC
TRBJ2-7 | . | TRBV5-1 | . | CASSFFAGSYEQYF | TGCGCCAGCAGCTTCTTTGCAGGGTCCTACGAGCAGTACTTC
TRBJ1-6 | . | TRBV15 | . | CATSRGGQSNSPLHF | TGTGCCACCAGCAGAGGCGGACAGTCTAATTCACCCCTCCACTTT
TRBJ2-7 | . | TRBV18 | TRBD1 | CASSPKTGDEQYF | TGTGCCAGCTCACCGAAGACAGGGGACGAGCAGTACTTC
TRBJ2-3 | . | TRBV5-4 | TRBD2 | CASSLGTGGSTDTQYF | TGTGCCAGCTCCCTGGGTACGGGGGGTAGCACAGATACGCAGTATTTT
TRBJ2-1 | . | TRBV19 | . | CASSMGVQAPSDNEQFF | TGTGCCAGTAGTATGGGCGTACAGGCACCCTCTGACAATGAGCAGTTCTTC
TRBJ2-7 | . | TRBV5-6 | . | CASSLDRSYEQYF | TGTGCCAGCAGCTTGGACAGATCCTACGAGCAGTACTTC
TRBJ2-2 | . | TRBV11-2 | . | CASSLGSRARIGGELFF | TGTGCCAGCAGCTTAGGATCCAGGGCGAGGATTGGCGGGGAGCTGTTTTTT
TRBJ2-4 | . | TRBV6-4 | . | CASSDSIQVPDIQYF | TGTGCCAGCAGTGACTCGATCCAGGTCCCCGACATTCAGTACTTC
TRBJ2-2 | . | TRBV6-1 | . | CASSEGLVGTGELFF | TGTGCCAGCAGTGAAGGACTAGTTGGGACCGGGGAGCTGTTTTTT
TRBJ1-5 | . | TRBV7-2 | . | CASSGPPGSGQPQHF | TGTGCCAGCAGCGGCCCTCCCGGATCGGGTCAGCCCCAGCATTTT
TRBJ1-3 | . | TRBV7-8 | TRBD1 | CASSLDTPGQGNTIYF | TGTGCCAGCAGCTTAGACACCCCGGGACAGGGAAACACCATATATTTT
TRBJ1-1 | . | TRBV28 | . | CASSFGAEAFF | TGTGCCAGCAGTTTCGGAGCTGAAGCTTTCTTT
TRBJ2-7 | . | TRBV4-2 | . | CASSQDGQPPPYEQYF | TGTGCCAGCAGCCAAGATGGGCAGCCGCCCCCCTACGAGCAGTACTTC
TRBJ1-1 | . | TRBV11-1 | TRBD1 | CASSHGQGGTEAFF | TGTGCCAGCAGCCACGGACAGGGGGGGACTGAAGCTTTCTTT
TRBJ1-4 | . | TRBV5-1 | TRBD1 | CASSVTGDRDEKLFF | TGCGCCAGCAGCGTAACAGGGGATAGGGATGAAAAACTGTTTTTT
TRBJ1-1 | . | TRBV9 | TRBD1 | CASSPTGLNTEAFF | TGTGCCAGCAGCCCGACAGGGTTGAACACTGAAGCTTTCTTT
TRBJ1-2 | . | TRBV5-1 | . | CASREATGNYGYTF | TGCGCCAGCAGAGAGGCGACAGGCAACTATGGCTACACCTTC
TRBJ1-1 | . | TRBV7-9 | . | CSSSFGETEAFF | TGTTCCAGCAGCTTTGGAGAGACTGAAGCTTTCTTT
TRBJ2-1 | . | TRBV6-1 | TRBD2 | CASSEPSGGGPGYNEQFF | TGTGCCAGCAGTGAACCCTCCGGGGGGGGCCCGGGGTACAATGAGCAGTTCTTC
TRBJ2-7 | . | TRBV5-4 | TRBD2 | CASSLGTSGRLERQYF | TGTGCCAGCAGCTTAGGGACTAGCGGGAGATTGGAGCGGCAGTACTTC
TRBJ1-5 | few | TRBV6-1 | . | CASSETLAVNQPQHF | TGTGCCAGCAGTGAAACGCTGGCAGTCAATCAGCCCCAGCATTTT
TRBJ2-3 | few | TRBV5-1 | TRBD1 | CASSSGQGTDTQYF | TGCGCCAGCAGCTCCGGACAGGGCACAGATACGCAGTATTTT
TRBJ2-1 | few | TRBV12-5 | TRBD2 | CASGLGLAENNEQFF | TGTGCTAGTGGCCTCGGACTAGCGGAGAACAATGAGCAGTTCTTC
TRBJ2-7 | once | TRBV7-8 | TRBD1 | CASSRQGAGGAYEQYF | TGTGCCAGCAGCCGTCAGGGGGCAGGGGGAGCCTACGAGCAGTACTTC
TRBJ2-1 | once | TRBV2 | TRBD2 | CASSGSSGRSYNEQFF | TGTGCCAGCAGTGGATCTAGCGGGAGATCCTACAATGAGCAGTTCTTC
TRBJ2-7 | . | TRBV15 | TRBD1 | CATSRGQGVGNEQYF | TGTGCCACCAGCAGAGGACAGGGGGTAGGTAACGAGCAGTACTTC
TRBJ1-2 | . | TRBV18 | . | CASSPGGLYGYTF | TGTGCCAGCTCACCGGGCGGGCTCTATGGCTACACCTTC
TRBJ2-5 | . | TRBV29-1 | . | CSVESMGRGAETQYF | TGCAGCGTTGAATCGATGGGTAGGGGCGCAGAGACCCAGTACTTC
TRBJ1-4 | . | TRBV6-1 | . | CASSEALRVPRSNEKLFF | TGTGCCAGCAGTGAAGCCCTCAGGGTCCCAAGGTCAAATGAAAAACTGTTTTTT